One and the same sample provided the 20 T cell receptor beta chains below, sequenced in a study of STAT5B mutations in CD4+ large granular lymphocyte leukemia. Clones were sequenced by immunoSEQ multiplex PCR, and TCRdb holds only the in-frame ones, with some missing. The table lists just under 35,000 clones, 68% of them singletons. The sample taken for sequencing was CD4+ T cells from blood buffy coats. The receptors originated from a human donor in good health.

The CDR3 DNA reads as TGTGCCAGTAGCTTCTCAGGAGGCGGCACTGAAGCTTTCTTT. Translation: CASSFSGGGTEAFF. The V and J genes are TRBV19 and TRBJ1-1; D call uncertain. Germline V gene sequence: CDR1 LNHDA, CDR2 SQIVND (reference sequence). This CDR3 has 14 residues. Trimming took 6 bases from V and 4 from J, leaving 15 bases between them. Variable domain in full (rest from reference TRBV19 and TRBJ1-1): DGGITQSPKYLFRKEGQNVTLSCEQNLNHDAMYWYRQDPGQGLRLIYYSQIVNDFQKGDIAEGYSVSREKKESFPLTVTSAQKNPTAFYLCASSFSGGGTEAFFGQGTRLTVV.

The rearrangement links TRBV21-1 to TRBJ1-1; the table names TRBD1, a call not compared with the DNA. TRBV21-1 is recorded as a pseudogene. The CDR3 runs 14 residues. The CDR3 DNA follows: TGTGCCAGCAGGCCCACAGGGGGGAACACTGAAGCTTTCTTT. This translates into CASRPTGGNTEAFF.

The rearrangement links TRBV5-5 to TRBJ1-5; unclear D gene. V shed 0 bases and J shed 2 bases, with 12 bases lying between them. The CDR3 covers 16 residues. Germline CDR1 is SGHKS and CDR2 is YYEKEE (reference sequence). The CDR3 DNA reads TGTGCCAGCAGCTTGGCACAGCTAATTGGCAATCAGCCCCAGCATTTT. Amino acid sequence: CASSLAQLIGNQPQHF. The full variable domain, rest sourced from reference TRBV5-5 and TRBJ1-5, is DAGVTQSPTHLIKTRGQQVTLRCSPISGHKSVSWYQQVLGQGPQFIFQYYEKEERGRGNFPDRFSARQFPNYSSELNVNALLLGDSALYLCASSLAQLIGNQPQHFGDGTRLSIL.

J is TRBJ1-5 and V is TRBV2, with 7 bases aligning to TRBD1. Germline CDR1 and CDR2: SNHLY and FYNNEI. The CDR3 covers 14 residues. The junction had 7 bases not matched to a gene; V was cut back by 6 bases and J by 5 bases. For the CDR3, the DNA is TGTGCCAGCAGCCAGACAGGGAAGGATCAGCCCCAGCATTTT. Its protein is CASSQTGKDQPQHF.

The rearrangement uses TRBV7-3 and TRBJ2-2; no definite D call. With 1 base removed from V and 5 bases from J, the gap between germline ends came to 8 bases. Germline V gene data show CDR1 as SGHTA and CDR2 as FQGTGA. The length of the CDR3 is 14 residues. The CDR3 spells CASSLMGPTGELFF. In DNA, the CDR3 is TGTGCCAGCAGCTTAATGGGCCCTACCGGGGAGCTGTTTTTT.

CDR3 sequence: CASTKTPQETQYF. CDR3 sequence (DNA): TGCGCCAGCACAAAGACACCCCAAGAGACCCAGTACTTC. The chain has TRBV5-1 and TRBJ2-5; D is ambiguous. Germline-derived CDR1 and CDR2 are SGHRS and YFSETQ. V shed 6 bases and J shed 1 base, with 10 bases lying between them. CDR3 length equals 13 residues.

The gene calls are TRBV29-1 and TRBJ1-1, with D possibly being TRBD1 (6 bases). Germline values: CDR1 SQVTM, CDR2 ANQGSEA. CDR3 length: 14 residues. V was pared by 4 bases and J by 7 bases, with 19 bases between. CDR3 sequence reads: CSVVSPGQGDEAFF. CDR3 bases: TGCAGCGTTGTTTCCCCGGGACAAGGCGATGAAGCTTTCTTT.

The chain is built from TRBV18 and TRBJ1-4; D might be TRBD1 (6 bases). The CDR3 is made up of 16 amino acids. With 6 bases removed from V and 3 bases from J, the gap between germline ends came to 17 bases. Germline-derived CDR1 and CDR2 are KGHSH and LQKENI. The CDR3 nucleotides read TGTGCCAGCTCTACCAGGGTGGGGGCAGCTAATGAAAAACTGTTTTTT. This gives the protein CASSTRVGAANEKLFF. The variable domain in full, completed from reference TRBV18 and TRBJ1-4, reads NAGVMQNPRHLVRRRGQEARLRCSPMKGHSHVYWYRQLPEEGLKFMVYLQKENIIDESGMPKERFSAEFPKEGPSILRIQQVVRGDSAAYFCASSTRVGAANEKLFFGSGTQLSVL.

The V and J genes are TRBV19 and TRBJ2-5; 8 bases line up with TRBD1. The V segment lost 2 bases and the J segment 2 bases; nucleotides outside the gene matches: 4. The CDR3 is 15 amino acids. The germline V gene encodes CDR1 LNHDA and CDR2 SQIVND (reference sequence). The CDR3 DNA follows: TGTGCCAGTAGTATACAGGGGGCAGATCAAGAGACCCAGTACTTC. Protein product: CASSIQGADQETQYF.

The CDR3 DNA follows: TGTGCCAGCAGCTTGGCTTTCTGGACGGTGAACACTGAAGCTTTCTTT. Translation: CASSLAFWTVNTEAFF. The chain combines TRBV5-4 with TRBJ1-1; D gene ambiguous. CDR1 is SGHNT and CDR2 is YYREEE in the germline V gene (reference sequence). The V and J ends lost 0 bases and 0 bases respectively, with 12 bases between them. This CDR3 is 16 amino acids long. Full variable domain (outside the CDR3, taken from reference TRBV5-4 and TRBJ1-1): ETGVTQSPTHLIKTRGQQVTLRCSSQSGHNTVSWYQQALGQGPQFIFQYYREEENGRGNFPPRFSGLQFPNYSSELNVNALELDDSALYLCASSLAFWTVNTEAFFGQGTRLTVV.

The rearrangement joins TRBV9 to TRBJ2-5, with unresolved D. Germline V gene data show CDR1 as SGDLS and CDR2 as YYNGEE. The CDR3 has 13 residues. V lost 0 bases to trimming and J lost 5 bases, with 8 bases between them. CDR3 protein: CASSVESKETQYF. The CDR3 DNA reads as TGTGCCAGCAGCGTAGAAAGTAAGGAGACCCAGTACTTC.

V is TRBV6-1 and J is TRBJ2-5; D is possibly TRBD1 (5 bases). This CDR3 comprises 13 residues. V lost 3 bases to trimming and J lost 5 bases, with 10 bases between them. Germline values: CDR1 MNHNS, CDR2 SASEGT. CDR3 bases: TGTGCCAGCAGTGATATTTGGGGCGAGACCCAGTACTTC. Its protein product is CASSDIWGETQYF.

The chain links TRBV6-5 to TRBJ1-1; possibly TRBD1 for D (5 bases). Trimming removed 4 bases from V and 5 bases from J, with 14 bases in between. This CDR3 spans 14 amino acids. The germline gives CDR1 MNHEY, CDR2 SVGAGI. The CDR3 loop reads CASSSGRGGTEAFF. The CDR3 region has the DNA TGTGCCAGCAGTTCAGGACGGGGGGGGACTGAAGCTTTCTTT.

J is TRBJ1-6 and V is TRBV19; D is unclear. V was pared by 1 base and J by 7 bases, with 14 bases between. CDR1 is LNHDA, CDR2 SQIVND, per germline (reference sequence). The CDR3 covers 16 residues. CDR3 bases: TGTGCCAGTAGTATAGGAGCAGCCAGCCCCAATTCACCCCTCCACTTT. As protein: CASSIGAASPNSPLHF.

This sequence joins TRBV7-2 and TRBJ2-7; 8 bases line up with TRBD2. V lost 1 base and J lost 2; bases outside the gene matches: 7. CDR1 is SGHTA and CDR2 is FQGNSA in the germline V gene. The CDR3 spans 16 residues. For the CDR3, the DNA is TGTGCCAGCAGCTTAGGTGGCGGGGGGACCGCCTACGAGCAGTACTTC. Its translation: CASSLGGGGTAYEQYF.

This chain uses TRBV10-3 with TRBJ1-1, with D tentatively TRBD1 (5 bases). V dropped 4 bases and J dropped 6 bases, with 18 bases sitting between them. The germline V gene has CDR1 ENHRY and CDR2 SYGVKD. The CDR3 contains 15 residues. CDR3 in amino acids: CAISGGGGNNAEAFF. CDR3 sequence (DNA): TGTGCCATCAGTGGGGGGGGAGGGAATAACGCTGAAGCTTTCTTT.

The rearrangement uses TRBV27 and TRBJ2-3; TRBD1 matches at 8 bases. CDR3 length: 16 residues. Unmatched junction bases numbered 5, after V lost 3 bases and J lost 0 bases. Germline V gene lookup returns CDR1 MNHEY and CDR2 SMNVEV (reference sequence). This CDR3 is CASSFDRGSSTDTQYF. The CDR3 nucleotides read TGTGCCAGCAGTTTCGACAGGGGCTCTAGCACAGATACGCAGTATTTT.

The chain recombines TRBV19 with TRBJ1-3, with D tentatively TRBD1 (5 bases). The CDR3 is made up of 14 amino acids. V was trimmed by 3 bases and J by 7 bases, leaving 13 bases between them. Per the germline V gene, CDR1 is LNHDA and CDR2 is SQIVND (reference sequence). CDR3 nucleotides: TGTGCCAGTAGTATCGGCAGGGATTTGAACACCATATATTTT. This codes for CASSIGRDLNTIYF.

V and J are TRBV2 and TRBJ1-2; TRBD1 aligns across 12 bases. The CDR3 has 14 amino acids. Trimming removed 6 bases from V and 7 bases from J; junction bases left unmatched: 6. The germline gives CDR1 SNHLY, CDR2 FYNNEI. CDR3 in DNA: TGTGCCAGCAGGGGGACAGGGGGCGTTGCTGGCTACACCTTC. This encodes CASRGTGGVAGYTF.

This clone appeared a few times. The chain combines TRBV2 with TRBJ1-6, with TRBD1 identical over 8 bases. The CDR3 totals 15 residues. The V gene end was trimmed by 4 bases and the J gene end by 7 bases; junction bases not matched to a gene: 6. Germline CDR1 is SNHLY and CDR2 is FYNNEI. The CDR3 DNA follows: TGTGCCAGCAGTGTATCAGGGGGCGCGAATTCACCCCTCCACTTT. Protein product: CASSVSGGANSPLHF.